This T cell receptor beta chain was sequenced during a study of T cell repertoires in cytomegalovirus infection. This CDR3 comprises 13 residues. Trimming at V came to 6 bases and at J to 7 bases, leaving 7 bases not matched to a gene. TCRdb re-called the reads with MiXCR, one entry per CDR3 protein. Of approximately 590,000 distinct CDR3 sequences listed, about 39% are singletons. About this clonotype itself: Antigen: not known.

This receptor was taken from a human donor in good health (CMV status not recorded). Some clones in this sample may be carry-over from other donors' samples. This chain links TRBV12-3 or TRBV12-4 with TRBJ2-5, with 8 bases that match TRBD2. The sequences come from cultured PBMCs, collected from culture after CMV antigen stimulation. The CDR3 region has the DNA TGTGCCAGCAGACCCGGGGGGGAGGGGACCCAGTACTTC. Protein: CASRPGGEGTQYF.